The 10 T cell receptor beta chains below were found in one sample sequenced in a study of technical replicates of blood from several donors. TCRdb keeps only in-frame clones here, not all; method: immunoSEQ multiplex PCR. In the table there are about 59,000 clones, roughly 95% of which are singletons. The sample comprised PBMCs. These receptors all stem from a human donor in good health. Some clones in this sample may be carry-over from other donors' samples.

The chain couples TRBV2 to TRBJ2-1; D perhaps matches TRBD2 (6 bases). The CDR3 spans 15 residues. In germline, CDR1 is SNHLY, CDR2 FYNNEI. Trimming pared 8 bases from V and 3 bases from J, leaving 17 bases between. The CDR3 nucleotides are TGTGCCAGCTCCCCCCCGACTAGTCTCTACAATGAGCAGTTCTTC. It translates to CASSPPTSLYNEQFF.

The chain links TRBV11-3 to TRBJ2-1; D unresolved. V lost 1 base, J lost 1 base, and 8 bases lay in between. This CDR3 is 15 amino acids long. In germline, CDR1 is SGHNT, CDR2 YENEEA. CDR3 coding DNA: TGTGCCAGCAGCTTAGGCCACAATTCCTACAATGAGCAGTTCTTC. Protein: CASSLGHNSYNEQFF.

The rearrangement joins TRBV29-1 to TRBJ2-1, with 13 bases aligning to TRBD2. From germline, CDR1 is SQVTM and CDR2 ANQGSEA. With 5 bases clipped from V and 7 bases from J, the junction kept 5 bases outside the gene matches. CDR3 length equals 14 residues. The DNA of the CDR3 is TGCAGCGTTAAGGGACTAGCGGGATATAATGAGCAGTTCTTC. This translates into CSVKGLAGYNEQFF.

J is TRBJ1-6 and V is TRBV27; D gene uncertain. V was trimmed by 4 bases and J by 9 bases, leaving 16 bases between them. CDR1 and CDR2 (germline): MNHEY, SMNVEV (reference sequence). The CDR3 spans 15 residues. The CDR3 loop is CASSSMVQRGSPLHF. The CDR3 coding sequence is TGTGCCAGCAGTTCCATGGTCCAACGCGGTTCACCCCTCCACTTT.

The rearrangement links TRBV11-2 to TRBJ1-1; a weak D match, TRBD1 (5 bases). Germline-derived CDR1 and CDR2 are SGHAT and FQNNGV. This CDR3 comprises 15 residues. Trimming shortened V by 6 bases and J by 2 bases, and 16 bases separated the two germline ends. CDR3 amino acids: CASRTGRGYNTEAFF. In nucleotides, the CDR3 is TGTGCCAGCAGAACCGGACGGGGGTACAACACTGAAGCTTTCTTT.

The rearrangement joins TRBV7-9 to TRBJ2-7; 11 bases are shared with TRBD1. V lost 5 bases and J lost 6; bases outside the gene matches: 6. This CDR3 has 14 amino acids. Germline V gives CDR1 SEHNR, CDR2 FQNEAQ (reference sequence). CDR3 nucleotide sequence: TGTGCCAGCAGCCGAAGGACAGGGGGCGGCGAGCAGTACTTC. Translating gives CASSRRTGGGEQYF.

The rearrangement uses TRBV7-2 and TRBJ2-5; D call uncertain. This CDR3 has 16 amino acids. V was pared by 1 base and J by 0 bases, with 12 bases between. Germline V lookup: CDR1 SGHTA, CDR2 FQGNSA. CDR3 residues: CASSLVSQTHQETQYF. The DNA for the CDR3 is TGTGCCAGCAGCTTAGTGTCGCAGACACACCAAGAGACCCAGTACTTC.

V and J are TRBV19 and TRBJ1-3; 7 bases align to TRBD1. J was trimmed by 5 bases and V by 6 bases; bases with no gene match: 7. There are 14 residues in the CDR3. Germline V gene lookup returns CDR1 LNHDA and CDR2 SQIVND (reference sequence). CDR3 protein: CASSEPGGRNTIYF. DNA of the CDR3: TGTGCCAGTAGCGAACCAGGGGGGAGAAACACCATATATTTT.

The J gene is TRBJ2-6, the V gene TRBV7-9; D is possibly TRBD2 (6 bases). This CDR3 comprises 17 residues. The germline V and J ends were trimmed by 5 bases and 2 bases, with 16 bases remaining between them. Germline assignment: CDR1 SEHNR and CDR2 FQNEAQ (reference sequence). The CDR3 here is CASSPQPTGAGANVLTF. The CDR3 DNA sequence: TGTGCCAGCAGCCCCCAGCCGACGGGGGCTGGGGCCAACGTCCTGACTTTC.

This chain joins TRBV4-3 and TRBJ2-3; the D gene is possibly TRBD2 (5 bases). The V end was cut by 4 bases, the J end by 3 bases, with 17 bases between. The CDR3 spans 16 residues. CDR1 is LGHNA, CDR2 YSLEER, per germline. The CDR3 loop reads CASSRGWRAETDTQYF. In nucleotides, the CDR3 is TGCGCCAGCAGCCGAGGCTGGCGAGCGGAGACAGATACGCAGTATTTT.